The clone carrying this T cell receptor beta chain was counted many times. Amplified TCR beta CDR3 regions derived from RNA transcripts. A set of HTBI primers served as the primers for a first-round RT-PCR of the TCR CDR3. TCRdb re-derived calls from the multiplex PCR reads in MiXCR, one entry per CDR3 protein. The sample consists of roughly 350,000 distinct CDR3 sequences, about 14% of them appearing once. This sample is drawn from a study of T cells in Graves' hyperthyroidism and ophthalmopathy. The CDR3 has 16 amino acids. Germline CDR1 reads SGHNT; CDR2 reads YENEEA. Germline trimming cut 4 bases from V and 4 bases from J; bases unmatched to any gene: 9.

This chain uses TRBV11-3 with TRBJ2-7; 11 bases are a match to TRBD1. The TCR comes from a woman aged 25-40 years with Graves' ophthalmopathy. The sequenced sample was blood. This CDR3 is CASSYPTGTGGYEQYF. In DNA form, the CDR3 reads TGTGCCAGCAGCTACCCGACCGGGACAGGGGGTTACGAGCAGTACTTC. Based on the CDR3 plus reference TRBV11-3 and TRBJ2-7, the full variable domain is EAGVVQSPRYKIIEKKQPVAFWCNPISGHNTLYWYLQNLGQGPELLIRYENEEAVDDSQLPKDRFSAERLKGVDSTLKIQPAELGDSAVYLCASSYPTGTGGYEQYFGPGTRLTVT.